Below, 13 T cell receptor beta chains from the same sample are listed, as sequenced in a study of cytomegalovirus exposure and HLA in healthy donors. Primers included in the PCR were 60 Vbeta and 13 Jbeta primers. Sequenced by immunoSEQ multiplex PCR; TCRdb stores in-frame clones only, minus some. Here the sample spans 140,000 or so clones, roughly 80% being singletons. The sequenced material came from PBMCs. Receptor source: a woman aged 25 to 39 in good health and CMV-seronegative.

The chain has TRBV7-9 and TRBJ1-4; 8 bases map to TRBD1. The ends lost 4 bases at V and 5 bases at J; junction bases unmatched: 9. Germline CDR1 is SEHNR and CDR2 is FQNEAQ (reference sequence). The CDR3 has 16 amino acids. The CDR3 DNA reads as TGTGCCAGCAGCTCGGCCAGGGGGCCCTCAAATGAAAAACTGTTTTTT. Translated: CASSSARGPSNEKLFF.

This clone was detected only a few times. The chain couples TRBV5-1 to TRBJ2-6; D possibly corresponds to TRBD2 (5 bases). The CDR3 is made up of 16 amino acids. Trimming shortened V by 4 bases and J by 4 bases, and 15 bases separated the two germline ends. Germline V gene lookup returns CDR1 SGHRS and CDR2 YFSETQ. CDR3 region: CASSHTRRGGANVLTF. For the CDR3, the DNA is TGCGCCAGCAGCCACACACGGCGCGGGGGGGCCAACGTCCTGACTTTC.

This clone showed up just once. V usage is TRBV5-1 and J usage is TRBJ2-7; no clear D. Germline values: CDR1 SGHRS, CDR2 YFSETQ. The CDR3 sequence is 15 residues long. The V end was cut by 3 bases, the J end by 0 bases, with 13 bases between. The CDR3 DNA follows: TGCGCCAGCAGCTCCCAGGCAGGCCCCTCCTACGAGCAGTACTTC. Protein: CASSSQAGPSYEQYF.

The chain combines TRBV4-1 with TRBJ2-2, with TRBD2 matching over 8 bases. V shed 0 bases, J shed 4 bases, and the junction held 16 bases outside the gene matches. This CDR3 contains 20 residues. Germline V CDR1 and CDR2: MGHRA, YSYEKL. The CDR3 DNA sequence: TGCGCCAGCAGCCAAGATAAGGGACCGGCGGGGGGCCCGGGCACCGGGGAGCTGTTTTTT. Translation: CASSQDKGPAGGPGTGELFF.

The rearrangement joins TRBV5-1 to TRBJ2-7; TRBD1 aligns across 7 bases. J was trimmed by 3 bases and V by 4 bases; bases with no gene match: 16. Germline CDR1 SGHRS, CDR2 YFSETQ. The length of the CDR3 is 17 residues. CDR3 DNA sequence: TGCGCCAGCAGCAAAACACCTCTACAACAGGGGCTCTACGAGCAGTACTTC. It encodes CASSKTPLQQGLYEQYF.

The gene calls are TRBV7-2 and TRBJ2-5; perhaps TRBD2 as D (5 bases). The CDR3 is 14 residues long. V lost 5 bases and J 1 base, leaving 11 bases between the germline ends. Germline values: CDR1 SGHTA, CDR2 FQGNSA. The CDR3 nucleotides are TGTGCCAGCAGCGTTGGGAGTAGCCAAGAGACCCAGTACTTC. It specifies CASSVGSSQETQYF.

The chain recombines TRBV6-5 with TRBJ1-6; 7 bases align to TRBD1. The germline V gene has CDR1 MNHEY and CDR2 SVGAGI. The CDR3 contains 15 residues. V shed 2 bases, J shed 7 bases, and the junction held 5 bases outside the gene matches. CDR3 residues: CASSYTTGVNSPLHF. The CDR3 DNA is TGTGCCAGCAGTTACACAACAGGGGTGAATTCACCCCTCCACTTT.

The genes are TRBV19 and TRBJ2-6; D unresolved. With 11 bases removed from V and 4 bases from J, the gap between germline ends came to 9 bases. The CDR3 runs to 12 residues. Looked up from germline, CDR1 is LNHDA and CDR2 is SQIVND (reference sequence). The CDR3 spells CAAGEGANVLTF. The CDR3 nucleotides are TGTGCCGCAGGCGAGGGGGCCAACGTCCTGACTTTC.

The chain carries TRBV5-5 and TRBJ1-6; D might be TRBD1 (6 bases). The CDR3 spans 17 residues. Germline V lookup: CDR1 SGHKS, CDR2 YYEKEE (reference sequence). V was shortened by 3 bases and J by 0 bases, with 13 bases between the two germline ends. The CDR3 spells CASSYGTGTSYNSPLHF. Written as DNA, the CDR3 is TGTGCCAGCAGCTACGGTACAGGGACCTCCTATAATTCACCCCTCCACTTT.

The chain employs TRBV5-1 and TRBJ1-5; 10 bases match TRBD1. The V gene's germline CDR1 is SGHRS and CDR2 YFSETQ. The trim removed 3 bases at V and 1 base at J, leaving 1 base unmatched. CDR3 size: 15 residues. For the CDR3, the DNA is TGCGCCAGCAGCTGGGGACAGGGGAGCAATCAGCCCCAGCATTTT. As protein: CASSWGQGSNQPQHF.

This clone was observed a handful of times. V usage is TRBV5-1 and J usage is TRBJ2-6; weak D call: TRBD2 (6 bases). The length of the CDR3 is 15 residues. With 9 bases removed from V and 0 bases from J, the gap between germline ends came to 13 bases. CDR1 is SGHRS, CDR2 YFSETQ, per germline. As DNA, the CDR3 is TGCGCCACCCGGACGGGGGTCTCTGGGGCCAACGTCCTGACTTTC. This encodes CATRTGVSGANVLTF.

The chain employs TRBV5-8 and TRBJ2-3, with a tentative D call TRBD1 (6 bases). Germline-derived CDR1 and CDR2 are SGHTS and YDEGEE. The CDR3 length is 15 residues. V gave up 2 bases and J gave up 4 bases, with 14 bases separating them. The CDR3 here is CASSFRGQGPDTQYF. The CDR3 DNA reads TGTGCCAGCAGCTTCAGGGGCCAGGGCCCAGATACGCAGTATTTT.

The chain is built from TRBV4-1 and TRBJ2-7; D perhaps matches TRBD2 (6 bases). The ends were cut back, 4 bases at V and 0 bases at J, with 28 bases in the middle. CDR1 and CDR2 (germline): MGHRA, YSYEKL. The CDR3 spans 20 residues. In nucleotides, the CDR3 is TGCGCCAGCAGCCTCTTCGCCTTGGGACTCCGAGGGAGTACCTCCTACGAGCAGTACTTC. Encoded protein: CASSLFALGLRGSTSYEQYF.